A single sample gave rise to the 21 T cell receptor beta chains below, sequenced in a study of T cell responses to AZD1222 COVID-19 vaccine. Produced via immunoSEQ multiplex PCR; TCRdb's table is partial and in-frame only. The repertoire holds around 140,000 clones, with 75% to 90% as singletons. The sample was peripheral blood, taken on day 0 of AZD1222 vaccination. The receptors here all came from an adult in good health.

This chain connects TRBV28 to TRBJ2-5; D might be TRBD2 (5 bases). CDR3 size: 12 residues. Germline loops: CDR1 MDHEN, CDR2 SYDVKM. Trimming left V 10 bases short and J 5 bases short, with 14 bases between. The CDR3 nucleotides read TGTGCCACCGAGGGTAATGGGGAGACCCAGTACTTC. This codes for CATEGNGETQYF.

DNA of the CDR3: TGTGCCAGCAGTTATTCAATAGGAGGAGAGACCCAGTACTTC. Encoded protein: CASSYSIGGETQYF. The chain employs TRBV28 and TRBJ2-5, with D maybe TRBD2 (5 bases). CDR1 and CDR2 (germline): MDHEN, SYDVKM. The V end lost 4 bases, the J end lost 4 bases, and 13 bases lay between the germline ends. The CDR3 is 14 residues long. Full variable domain (missing parts from reference TRBV28 and TRBJ2-5): DVKVTQSSRYLVKRTGEKVFLECVQDMDHENMFWYRQDPGLGLRLIYFSYDVKMKEKGDIPEGYSVSREKKERFSLILESASTNQTSMYLCASSYSIGGETQYFGPGTRLLVL.

This clone was seen just once. CDR3: CASSHLSGGDRQFF. The DNA of the CDR3 is TGCGCCAGCAGCCACCTTAGCGGGGGGGACCGGCAGTTCTTC. The chain has TRBV4-1 and TRBJ2-1; 11 bases are shared with TRBD2. Unmatched junction bases numbered 7, after V lost 3 bases and J lost 12 bases. The germline V gene has CDR1 MGHRA and CDR2 YSYEKL. CDR3 length: 14 amino acids.

The gene calls are TRBV6-5 and TRBJ2-5; no definite D call. In germline, CDR1 is MNHEY, CDR2 SVGAGI. Deletions cut 0 bases from V and 5 bases from J, with 13 bases between. The CDR3 extends over 15 amino acids. CDR3: CASSYSPLLRETQYF. In DNA form, the CDR3 reads TGTGCCAGCAGTTACTCGCCACTCCTCCGCGAGACCCAGTACTTC.

V and J are TRBV7-2 and TRBJ1-2, with D hard to call. V lost 5 bases to trimming and J lost 2 bases, with 12 bases between them. Germline CDR1 reads SGHTA; CDR2 reads FQGNSA. This CDR3 comprises 14 residues. The CDR3 bases are TGTGCCAGCAGCCCGACGGCGGGCAACTATGGCTACACCTTC. It codes for CASSPTAGNYGYTF. Variable domain in full (rest from reference TRBV7-2 and TRBJ1-2): GAGVSQSPSNKVTEKGKDVELRCDPISGHTALYWYRQSLGQGLEFLIYFQGNSAPDKSGLPSDRFSAERTGGSVSTLTIQRTQQEDSAVYLCASSPTAGNYGYTFGSGTRLTVV.

The sample holds one count of this clone. Other DNA sequences in this specimen translate into the identical CDR3. The V call is TRBV18, the J call TRBJ1-1, with D unresolved. V lost 2 bases to trimming and J lost 3 bases, with 7 bases between them. The CDR3 has 13 amino acids. Germline CDR1 and CDR2: KGHSH and LQKENI. CDR3 residues: CASSPSRDTEAFF. The DNA of the CDR3 is TGTGCCAGCTCACCAAGCCGGGACACTGAAGCTTTCTTT.

The chain couples TRBV11-2 to TRBJ2-1; 11 nucleotides align to TRBD2. CDR3 length: 15 amino acids. Trimming removed 5 bases from V and 5 bases from J; junction bases left unmatched: 5. CDR1 and CDR2 (germline): SGHAT, FQNNGV. CDR3 in amino acids: CASSPRLAGNNEQFF. CDR3 nucleotides: TGTGCCAGCAGCCCGAGACTAGCGGGAAACAATGAGCAGTTCTTC. Together with reference TRBV11-2 and TRBJ2-1, the CDR3 gives the full variable domain: EAGVAQSPRYKIIEKRQSVAFWCNPISGHATLYWYQQILGQGPKLLIQFQNNGVVDDSQLPKDRFSAERLKGVDSTLKIQPAKLEDSAVYLCASSPRLAGNNEQFFGPGTRLTVL.

J is TRBJ1-6 and V is TRBV28, with TRBD1 identical over 8 bases. With V trimmed by 6 bases and J by 18 bases, 4 bases remained unmatched. Looked up from germline, CDR1 is MDHEN and CDR2 is SYDVKM. This CDR3 spans 10 amino acids. In nucleotides, the CDR3 is TGTGCCAGCAGGGGGGACAGGCACCACTTT. Amino acids: CASRGDRHHF.

The genes are TRBV2 and TRBJ1-5; D not resolved. V lost 8 bases and J 2 bases, leaving 10 bases between the germline ends. Germline V CDR1 and CDR2: SNHLY, FYNNEI. The length of the CDR3 is 13 residues. The CDR3, as DNA: TGTGCCAGCCAGGCCGAGGGCAATCAGCCCCAGCATTTT. This gives the protein CASQAEGNQPQHF.

The chain recombines TRBV28 with TRBJ1-5, with 11 bases matching TRBD1. There are 15 residues in the CDR3. V lost 3 bases and J lost 6; bases outside the gene matches: 4. CDR1 and CDR2 (germline): MDHEN, SYDVKM. CDR3 protein: CASSFMDRGPQPQHF. CDR3 DNA: TGTGCCAGCAGTTTTATGGACAGGGGGCCTCAGCCCCAGCATTTT.

The rearrangement links TRBV19 to TRBJ2-1; 9 bases line up with TRBD2. Germline trimming cut 7 bases from V and 11 bases from J; bases unmatched to any gene: 12. The CDR3 contains 14 residues. Germline V lookup: CDR1 LNHDA, CDR2 SQIVND (reference sequence). As DNA, the CDR3 is TGTGCCAGTACCAATATAGCGGGAGCATCCAAGCAGTTCTTC. It yields the protein CASTNIAGASKQFF.

The gene calls are TRBV18 and TRBJ1-1, with D hard to call. CDR3 length equals 14 residues. Per germline, CDR1 KGHSH and CDR2 LQKENI. The ends were cut back, 2 bases at V and 0 bases at J, with 7 bases in the middle. The chain's CDR3 is CASSPSNLNTEAFF. The DNA of the CDR3 is TGTGCCAGCTCACCATCAAACTTGAACACTGAAGCTTTCTTT.

This chain uses TRBV15 with TRBJ2-7; a weak D match, TRBD2 (6 bases). Germline assignment: CDR1 LNHNV and CDR2 YYDKDF (reference sequence). V gave up 0 bases and J gave up 5 bases, with 8 bases separating them. This CDR3 is 13 amino acids long. CDR3 bases: TGTGCCACCAGCAGAGACCGCGGGAACGAGCAGTACTTC. This codes for CATSRDRGNEQYF.

The rearrangement joins TRBV24-1 to TRBJ2-1; TRBD2 matches 7 bases. V lost 10 bases, J lost 5 bases, and 16 bases stayed unmatched. The CDR3 is 16 residues long. Germline V gene sequence: CDR1 KGHDR, CDR2 SFDVKD. The CDR3 sequence is CATQTGRLAAHNEQFF. In DNA form, the CDR3 reads TGTGCCACTCAAACGGGACGGCTAGCGGCTCACAATGAGCAGTTCTTC.

The rearrangement links TRBV28 to TRBJ1-1; 8 nucleotides agree with TRBD1. The trim removed 3 bases at V and 7 bases at J, leaving 10 bases unmatched. Germline CDR1 and CDR2: MDHEN and SYDVKM. The CDR3 is 15 amino acids. The CDR3, as DNA: TGTGCCAGCAGTTTCGGGGACAGGCTGTTGATTGAAGCTTTCTTT. As protein: CASSFGDRLLIEAFF.

The genes are TRBV11-2 and TRBJ1-2; D unclear. V lost 0 bases to trimming and J lost 2 bases, with 25 bases between them. CDR1 is SGHAT, CDR2 FQNNGV, per germline. CDR3 size: 20 residues. CDR3: CASSLDNLLQDGTRNYGYTF. The CDR3 nucleotides are TGTGCCAGCAGCTTAGATAATTTACTACAAGATGGTACGAGAAACTATGGCTACACCTTC.

The chain carries TRBV7-6 and TRBJ2-1; maybe TRBD2 (6 bases). Looked up from germline, CDR1 is SGHVS and CDR2 is FNYEAQ. The CDR3 is 18 residues long. Between the trimmed V and J ends, which lost 0 bases and 7 bases, there was a span of 22 bases. The CDR3 region has the DNA TGTGCCAGCAGCTTAGCGTGGGCTACCGGGAGAACCGAAAATGAGCAGTTCTTC. The encoded protein is CASSLAWATGRTENEQFF.

This clone was detected once. V is TRBV29-1 and J is TRBJ1-2, with D perhaps TRBD1 (5 bases). V was pared by 4 bases and J by 4 bases, with 10 bases between. In germline, CDR1 is SQVTM, CDR2 ANQGSEA. CDR3 length equals 12 residues. CDR3 coding DNA: TGCAGCGTTGGTCAGGGCATCTATGGCTACACCTTC. Its translation is CSVGQGIYGYTF.

This clone was counted a single time. J is TRBJ1-3 and V is TRBV7-9; 8 bases fit TRBD1. Germline trimming cut 5 bases from V and 4 bases from J; bases unmatched to any gene: 4. The CDR3 has 14 residues. From germline, CDR1 is SEHNR and CDR2 FQNEAQ (reference sequence). The chain's CDR3 is CASSPRGPGNTIYF. The CDR3 DNA sequence: TGTGCCAGCAGCCCCAGGGGGCCAGGAAACACCATATATTTT.

This clone has a single count. V and J are TRBV6-2 or TRBV6-3 and TRBJ2-7; D possibly corresponds to TRBD1 (7 bases). The CDR3 contains 14 residues. Deletions cut 5 bases from V and 5 bases from J, with 16 bases between. Germline values: CDR1 MNHEY, CDR2 SVGEGT. CDR3 loop: CASSQTGRRNEQYF. In DNA, the CDR3 is TGTGCCAGCAGTCAGACAGGGAGGCGGAACGAGCAGTACTTC.

The chain employs TRBV6-6 and TRBJ1-3, with a possible D match to TRBD1 (6 bases). Germline-derived CDR1 and CDR2 are MNHNY and SVGAGI (reference sequence). The germline V and J ends were trimmed by 5 bases and 4 bases, with 21 bases remaining between them. The CDR3 is 17 amino acids. CDR3 DNA sequence: TGTGCCAGCAGTCGAACCCTAACAGGGAAAGCAGGAAACACCATATATTTT. Translation: CASSRTLTGKAGNTIYF.